The 16 T cell receptor beta chains below were found in one sample sequenced in a study of blood T cell repertoires in COVID-19. Some clones are missing from TCRdb's copy, which holds only in-frame ones; the method was immunoSEQ multiplex PCR. The sample records about 70,000 clones, approximately 80% being singletons. The sample was peripheral blood. These receptors were collected from a woman aged 70-85 years with acute or convalescent COVID-19.

This chain uses TRBV6-2 or TRBV6-3 with TRBJ1-2, with D tentatively TRBD1 (6 bases). Germline CDR1 and CDR2: MNHEY and SVGEGT. Trimming stripped 6 bases from V and 9 bases from J, with 20 bases between. The CDR3 is 14 amino acids. CDR3 region: CASSRGGGSTSYTF. In DNA form, the CDR3 reads TGTGCCAGCAGCCGAGGGGGGGGCAGTACGAGCTACACCTTC.

The V gene is TRBV2, the J gene TRBJ1-5; D is uncertain. CDR3 size: 15 residues. V was trimmed by 4 bases and J by 7 bases, leaving 17 bases between them. The germline CDR1 and CDR2 sequences are SNHLY and FYNNEI. Here the CDR3 DNA reads TGTGCCAGCAGTGTGCAAAGGGTGGAGGAGCAGCCCCAGCATTTT. It is translated as CASSVQRVEEQPQHF.

DNA of the CDR3: TGTGCCAGCTCAACCGGACAGGGGGCGTTAGCCACTGAAGCTTTCTTT. Translating it yields CASSTGQGALATEAFF. The rearrangement links TRBV18 to TRBJ1-1, with 11 bases aligning to TRBD1. Germline CDR1 reads KGHSH; CDR2 reads LQKENI. The V segment lost 5 bases and the J segment 4 bases; nucleotides outside the gene matches: 9. This CDR3 comprises 16 residues.

This chain joins TRBV28 and TRBJ1-1; tentatively, D is TRBD1 (5 bases). V lost 7 bases, J lost 5 bases, and 8 bases lay in between. The V gene's germline CDR1 is MDHEN and CDR2 SYDVKM. This CDR3 has 11 residues. CDR3 sequence (DNA): TGTGCCAGCAAAGGGGTAACTGAAGCTTTCTTT. It specifies CASKGVTEAFF.

The genes are TRBV3-1 (or the pseudogene TRBV3-2) and TRBJ2-2; no reliable D call. Germline V lookup: CDR1 LGHDT, CDR2 YNNKEL (reference sequence). V lost 4 bases and J lost 1, with 4 bases in between. CDR3 length: 13 amino acids. CDR3 protein: CASSPGNTGELFF. CDR3 nucleotide sequence: TGTGCCAGCAGCCCAGGGAACACCGGGGAGCTGTTTTTT.

This chain's CDR3 is CASSQVQADTQYF. The CDR3 nucleotides are TGTGCCAGCAGCCAAGTTCAGGCAGATACGCAGTATTTT. The J gene is TRBJ2-3, the V gene TRBV4-2; no reliable D call. The CDR3 has 13 residues. Trimming cost V 1 base and J 4 bases, with 6 bases left between them. The germline V gene has CDR1 LGHNA and CDR2 YNFKEQ.

The rearrangement joins TRBV11-3 to TRBJ2-2; 12 nucleotides match TRBD2. CDR3 length: 18 residues. Trimming at V came to 0 bases and at J to 6 bases, leaving 8 bases not matched to a gene. The germline V gene has CDR1 SGHNT and CDR2 YENEEA. CDR3 sequence reads: CASSLDLWLAGGAGELFF. The CDR3 bases are TGTGCCAGCAGCTTAGATCTCTGGCTAGCGGGAGGGGCCGGGGAGCTGTTTTTT.

The V and J genes are TRBV11-2 and TRBJ2-7; TRBD1 agrees at 7 bases. This CDR3 has 15 residues. V was clipped by 4 bases and J by 6 bases; unmatched bases: 12. The germline V gene has CDR1 SGHAT and CDR2 FQNNGV. CDR3 sequence reads: CASSWAGTATVEQYF. CDR3 nucleotides: TGTGCCAGCAGCTGGGCCGGGACAGCGACAGTCGAGCAGTACTTC.

V and J are TRBV4-1 and TRBJ1-5; tentatively, D is TRBD1 (6 bases). From germline, CDR1 is MGHRA and CDR2 YSYEKL. The V gene lost 1 base and the J gene lost 0 bases, with 10 bases spanning the gap. The CDR3 runs 16 residues. The CDR3 region is CASSQGPGHSNQPQHF. CDR3 coding DNA: TGCGCCAGCAGCCAAGGCCCGGGACATAGCAATCAGCCCCAGCATTTT.

V gene TRBV4-1 combines with J gene TRBJ2-5; 10 bases fit TRBD2. Germline V gives CDR1 MGHRA, CDR2 YSYEKL. The CDR3 is made up of 19 amino acids. Trimming cost V 0 bases and J 2 bases; bases outside gene matches: 12. The CDR3 DNA sequence: TGCGCCAGCAGCCAAGATTTCGGAGCGGGAGGGCCCCGACAAGAGACCCAGTACTTC. It translates to CASSQDFGAGGPRQETQYF.

This rearrangement joins TRBV10-1 to TRBJ2-1, with 8 bases lining up with TRBD2. J was trimmed by 4 bases and V by 2 bases; bases with no gene match: 16. The CDR3 is 19 amino acids. Looked up from germline, CDR1 is WNHNN and CDR2 is SYGVQD (reference sequence). CDR3 loop: CASSEPGQVAGKGYNEQFF. Written as DNA, the CDR3 is TGCGCCAGCAGTGAGCCTGGACAAGTAGCGGGAAAGGGGTACAATGAGCAGTTCTTC.

The genes are TRBV21-1 and TRBJ1-1. TRBV21-1 is designated a pseudogene. The CDR3 totals 16 residues. The CDR3 is CASSKAGGGPGTEAFF. Here the CDR3 DNA reads TGTGCCAGCAGCAAAGCTGGGGGGGGGCCAGGCACTGAAGCTTTCTTT.

The V and J genes are TRBV9 and TRBJ2-2; 14 bases map to TRBD2. Per the germline V gene, CDR1 is SGDLS and CDR2 is YYNGEE. V trimming: 4 bases; J trimming: 6 bases; junction bases outside the gene matches: 8. This CDR3 is built from 17 residues. This CDR3 is CASSLGLAGVSSGELFF. The CDR3 DNA follows: TGTGCCAGCAGCTTGGGACTAGCGGGAGTCTCATCCGGGGAGCTGTTTTTT.

This clone was observed once. The rearrangement uses TRBV19 and TRBJ1-5; TRBD1 is a possible D gene (6 bases). Trimming pared 9 bases from V and 5 bases from J, leaving 17 bases between. The CDR3 contains 14 residues. Per germline, CDR1 LNHDA and CDR2 SQIVND (reference sequence). The CDR3 region has the DNA TGTGCCAGCCAAGGGGGGGGTGCGTATCAGCCCCAGCATTTT. It codes for CASQGGGAYQPQHF.

This chain joins TRBV29-1 and TRBJ2-5; unclear D gene. Trimming took 2 bases from V and 4 from J, leaving 14 bases between them. Germline CDR1 SQVTM, CDR2 ANQGSEA. CDR3 length: 14 amino acids. The CDR3 coding sequence is TGCAGCGTTGAAAAGAGTCGGGTTGGAGAGACCCAGTACTTC. Protein: CSVEKSRVGETQYF.

The chain uses TRBV5-1 and TRBJ1-1, with D perhaps matching TRBD1 (6 bases). The CDR3 length is 13 residues. CDR1 is SGHRS, CDR2 YFSETQ, per germline. The V end lost 10 bases, the J end lost 0 bases, and 13 bases lay between the germline ends. The CDR3 DNA reads as TGCGCCGCATCACAGGGACTGAACACTGAAGCTTTCTTT. Translation: CAASQGLNTEAFF.